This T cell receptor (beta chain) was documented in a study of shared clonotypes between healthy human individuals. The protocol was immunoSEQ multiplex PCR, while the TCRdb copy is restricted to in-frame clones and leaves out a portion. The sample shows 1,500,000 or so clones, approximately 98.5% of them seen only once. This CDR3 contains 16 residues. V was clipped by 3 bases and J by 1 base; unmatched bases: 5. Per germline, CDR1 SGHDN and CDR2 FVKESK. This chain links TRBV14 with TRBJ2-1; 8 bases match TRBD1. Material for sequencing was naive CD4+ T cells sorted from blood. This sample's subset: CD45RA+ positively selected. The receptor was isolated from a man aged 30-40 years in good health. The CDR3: CASSHIRDRSYNEQFF. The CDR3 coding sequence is TGTGCCAGCAGCCACATCCGGGACAGGTCCTACAATGAGCAGTTCTTC.